This TCR beta chain derives from a study of blood T cell repertoires in COVID-19. Turning to the study itself: From the United States, Italy and Spain came samples of acute and convalescent COVID-19. The analysed material was cDNA or gDNA that came from T cells, B-cell-depleted T cells, or PBMCs.

Study processing details: Estimation of nucleated cell counts was performed using reference gene primer amplification. Clones were sequenced by immunoSEQ multiplex PCR, and TCRdb holds only the in-frame ones, with some missing. V and J calls and clone size are given by that table; D and trimming were obtained from the DNA. The table shows 150,000 to 200,000 clones, with approximately 79% occurring only once. The TCR originated in a man aged 55-75 years with active or convalescent COVID-19. What was sequenced was peripheral blood.

CDR3 residues: CASSLIARPLSNRNTGELFF. In nucleotides, the CDR3 is TGTGCCAGCAGCTTAATTGCTAGGCCACTGAGTAATCGGAACACCGGGGAGCTGTTTTTT. V usage is TRBV7-3 and J usage is TRBJ2-2, with no clear D. CDR3 length: 20 residues. Trimming took 1 base from V and 1 from J, leaving 22 bases between them. Looked up from germline, CDR1 is SGHTA and CDR2 is FQGTGA.